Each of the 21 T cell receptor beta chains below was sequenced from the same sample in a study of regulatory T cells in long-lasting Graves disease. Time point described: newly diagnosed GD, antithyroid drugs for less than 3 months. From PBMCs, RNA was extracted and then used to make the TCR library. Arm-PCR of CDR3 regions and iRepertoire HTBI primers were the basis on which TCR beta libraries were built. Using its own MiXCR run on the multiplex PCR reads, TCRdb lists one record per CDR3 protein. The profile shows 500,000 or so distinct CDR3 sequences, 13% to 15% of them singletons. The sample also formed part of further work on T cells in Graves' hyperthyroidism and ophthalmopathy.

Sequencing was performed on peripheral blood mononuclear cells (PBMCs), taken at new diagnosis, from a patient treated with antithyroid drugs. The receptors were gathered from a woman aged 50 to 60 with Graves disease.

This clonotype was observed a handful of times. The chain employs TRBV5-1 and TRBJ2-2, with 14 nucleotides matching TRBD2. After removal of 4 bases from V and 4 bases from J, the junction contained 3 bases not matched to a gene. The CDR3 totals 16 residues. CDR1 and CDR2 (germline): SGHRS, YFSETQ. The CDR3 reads CASSPTSGRATGELFF. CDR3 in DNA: TGCGCCAGCAGCCCGACTAGCGGGAGGGCCACCGGGGAGCTGTTTTTT.

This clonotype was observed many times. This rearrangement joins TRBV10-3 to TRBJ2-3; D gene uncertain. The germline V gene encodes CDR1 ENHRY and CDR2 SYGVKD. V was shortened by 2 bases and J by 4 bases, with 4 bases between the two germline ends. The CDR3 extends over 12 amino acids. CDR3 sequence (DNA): TGTGCCATCAGTGAGCAGGCAGATACGCAGTATTTT. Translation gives CAISEQADTQYF.

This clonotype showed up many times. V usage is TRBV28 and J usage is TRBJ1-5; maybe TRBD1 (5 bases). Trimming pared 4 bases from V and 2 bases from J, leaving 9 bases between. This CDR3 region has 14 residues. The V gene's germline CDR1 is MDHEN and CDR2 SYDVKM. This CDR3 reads CASSYAGGNQPQHF. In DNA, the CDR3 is TGTGCCAGCAGTTATGCGGGGGGCAATCAGCCCCAGCATTTT. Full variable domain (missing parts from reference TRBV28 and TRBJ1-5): DVKVTQSSRYLVKRTGEKVFLECVQDMDHENMFWYRQDPGLGLRLIYFSYDVKMKEKGDIPEGYSVSREKKERFSLILESASTNQTSMYLCASSYAGGNQPQHFGDGTRLSIL.

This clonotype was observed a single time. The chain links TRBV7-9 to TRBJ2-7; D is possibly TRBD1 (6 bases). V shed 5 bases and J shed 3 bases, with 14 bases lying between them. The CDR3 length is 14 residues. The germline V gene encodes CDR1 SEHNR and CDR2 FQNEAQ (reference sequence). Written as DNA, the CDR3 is TGTGCCAGCAGCGAACAGGGTGCACGCTACGAGCAGTACTTC. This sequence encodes CASSEQGARYEQYF.

The CDR3 DNA follows: TGCGCCAGCAGCGCACGGACTAGCGGGAGGGGGTACAATGAGCAGTTCTTC. Amino acid sequence: CASSARTSGRGYNEQFF. V and J are TRBV5-1 and TRBJ2-1; 15 nucleotides agree with TRBD2. From germline, CDR1 is SGHRS and CDR2 YFSETQ. The CDR3 covers 17 residues. J lost 4 bases, V lost 4 bases, and 6 bases had no gene match.

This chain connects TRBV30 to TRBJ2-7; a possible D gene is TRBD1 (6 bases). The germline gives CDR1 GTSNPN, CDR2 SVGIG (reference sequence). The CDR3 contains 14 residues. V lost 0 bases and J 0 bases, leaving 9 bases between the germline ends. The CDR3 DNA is TGTGCCTGGAGTGTTGGGGGCACCTCCTACGAGCAGTACTTC. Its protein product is CAWSVGGTSYEQYF.

The DNA for the CDR3 is TGTGCCAGCAGCTTGTCCAGGGTAGATGCCGGGGAGCTGTTTTTT. This codes for CASSLSRVDAGELFF. The chain joins TRBV5-5 to TRBJ2-2; possible D gene TRBD1, 5 bases. This CDR3 contains 15 residues. The ends were cut back, 1 base at V and 6 bases at J, with 13 bases in the middle. The germline V gene encodes CDR1 SGHKS and CDR2 YYEKEE (reference sequence).

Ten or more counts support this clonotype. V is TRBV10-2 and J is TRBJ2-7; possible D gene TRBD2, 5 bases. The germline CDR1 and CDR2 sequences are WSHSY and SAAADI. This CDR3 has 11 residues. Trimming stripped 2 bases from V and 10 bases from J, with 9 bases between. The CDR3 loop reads CASSEMEVQYF. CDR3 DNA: TGCGCCAGCAGTGAGATGGAGGTCCAGTACTTC.

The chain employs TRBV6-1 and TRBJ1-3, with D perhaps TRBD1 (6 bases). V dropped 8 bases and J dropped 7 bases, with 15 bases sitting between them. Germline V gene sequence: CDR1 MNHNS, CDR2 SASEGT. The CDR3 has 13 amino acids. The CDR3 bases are TGTGCCAGCCCCTGGGCAGGGGCCAACACCATATATTTT. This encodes CASPWAGANTIYF.

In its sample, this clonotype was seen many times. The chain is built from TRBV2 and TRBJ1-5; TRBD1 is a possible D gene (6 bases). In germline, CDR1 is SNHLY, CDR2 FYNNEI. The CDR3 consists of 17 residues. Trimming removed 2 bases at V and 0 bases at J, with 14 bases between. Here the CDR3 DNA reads TGTGCCAGCAGTGAACTCCCTCCAGGGGATAGCAATCAGCCCCAGCATTTT. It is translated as CASSELPPGDSNQPQHF.

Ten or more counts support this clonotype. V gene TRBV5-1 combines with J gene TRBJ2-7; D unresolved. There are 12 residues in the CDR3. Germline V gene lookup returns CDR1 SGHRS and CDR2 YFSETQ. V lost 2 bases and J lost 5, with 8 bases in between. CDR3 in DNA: TGCGCCAGCAGCTTTAACCGGAACGAGCAGTACTTC. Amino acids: CASSFNRNEQYF.

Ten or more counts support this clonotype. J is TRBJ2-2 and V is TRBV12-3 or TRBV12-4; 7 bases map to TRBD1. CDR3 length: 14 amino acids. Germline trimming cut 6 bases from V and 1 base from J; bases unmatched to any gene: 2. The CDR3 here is CASSWDRNTGELFF. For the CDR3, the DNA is TGTGCCAGCAGCTGGGACAGGAACACCGGGGAGCTGTTTTTT.

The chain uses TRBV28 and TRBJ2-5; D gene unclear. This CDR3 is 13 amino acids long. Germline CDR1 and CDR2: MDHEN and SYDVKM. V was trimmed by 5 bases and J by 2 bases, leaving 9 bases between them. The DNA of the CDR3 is TGTGCCAGCAGTCAAGCCGATCAAGAGACCCAGTACTTC. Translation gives CASSQADQETQYF.

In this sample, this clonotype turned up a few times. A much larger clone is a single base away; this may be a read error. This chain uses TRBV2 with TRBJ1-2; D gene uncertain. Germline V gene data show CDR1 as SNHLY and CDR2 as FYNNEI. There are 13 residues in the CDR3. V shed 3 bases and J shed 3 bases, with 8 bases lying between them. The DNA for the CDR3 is TGTGCCAGCAGTGATACAGACGACTATGGCTACACCTTC. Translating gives CASSDTDDYGYTF.

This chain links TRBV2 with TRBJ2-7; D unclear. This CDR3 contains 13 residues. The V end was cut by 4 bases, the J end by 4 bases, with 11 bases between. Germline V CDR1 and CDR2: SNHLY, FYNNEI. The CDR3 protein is CASSGWQLYEQYF. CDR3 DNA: TGTGCCAGCAGTGGGTGGCAGCTTTACGAGCAGTACTTC.

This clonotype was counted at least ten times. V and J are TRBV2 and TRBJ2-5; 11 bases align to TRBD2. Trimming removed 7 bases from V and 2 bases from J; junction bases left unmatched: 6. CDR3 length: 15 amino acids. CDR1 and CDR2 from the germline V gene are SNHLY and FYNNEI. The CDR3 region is CASILGLAEQETQYF. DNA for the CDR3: TGTGCCAGCATCTTGGGACTAGCGGAGCAAGAGACCCAGTACTTC.

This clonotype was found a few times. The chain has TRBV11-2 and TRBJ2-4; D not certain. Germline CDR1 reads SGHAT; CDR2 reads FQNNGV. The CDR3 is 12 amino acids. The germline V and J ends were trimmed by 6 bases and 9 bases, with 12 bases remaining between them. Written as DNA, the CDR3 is TGTGCCAGCAGTGAGGACGTAAGCATTCAGTACTTC. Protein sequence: CASSEDVSIQYF.

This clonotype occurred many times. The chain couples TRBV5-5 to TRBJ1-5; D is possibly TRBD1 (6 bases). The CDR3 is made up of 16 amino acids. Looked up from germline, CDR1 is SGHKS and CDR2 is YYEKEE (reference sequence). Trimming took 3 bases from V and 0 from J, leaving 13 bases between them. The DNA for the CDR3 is TGTGCCAGCAGCTGGGGGGACACTTATAGCAATCAGCCCCAGCATTTT. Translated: CASSWGDTYSNQPQHF.

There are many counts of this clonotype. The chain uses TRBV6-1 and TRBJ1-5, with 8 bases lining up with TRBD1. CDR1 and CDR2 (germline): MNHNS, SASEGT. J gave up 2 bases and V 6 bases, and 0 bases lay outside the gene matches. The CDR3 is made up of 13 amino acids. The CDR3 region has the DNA TGTGCCAGCAGGGACAGGGGCAATCAGCCCCAGCATTTT. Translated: CASRDRGNQPQHF.

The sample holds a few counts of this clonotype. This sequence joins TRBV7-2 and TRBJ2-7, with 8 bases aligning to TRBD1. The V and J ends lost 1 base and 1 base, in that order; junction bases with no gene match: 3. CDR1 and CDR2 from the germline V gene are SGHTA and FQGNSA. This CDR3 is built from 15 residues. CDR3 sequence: CASSLDWTGSYEQYF. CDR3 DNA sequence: TGTGCCAGCAGCTTAGATTGGACAGGGTCCTACGAGCAGTACTTC. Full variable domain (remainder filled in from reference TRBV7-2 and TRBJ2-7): GAGVSQSPSNKVTEKGKDVELRCDPISGHTALYWYRQSLGQGLEFLIYFQGNSAPDKSGLPSDRFSAERTGGSVSTLTIQRTQQEDSAVYLCASSLDWTGSYEQYFGPGTRLTVT.

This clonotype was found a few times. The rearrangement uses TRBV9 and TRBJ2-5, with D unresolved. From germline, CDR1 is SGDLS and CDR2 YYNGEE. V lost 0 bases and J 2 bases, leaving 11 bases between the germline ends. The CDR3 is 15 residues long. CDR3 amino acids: CASSVAAMEQETQYF. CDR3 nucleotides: TGTGCCAGCAGCGTAGCCGCGATGGAGCAAGAGACCCAGTACTTC.